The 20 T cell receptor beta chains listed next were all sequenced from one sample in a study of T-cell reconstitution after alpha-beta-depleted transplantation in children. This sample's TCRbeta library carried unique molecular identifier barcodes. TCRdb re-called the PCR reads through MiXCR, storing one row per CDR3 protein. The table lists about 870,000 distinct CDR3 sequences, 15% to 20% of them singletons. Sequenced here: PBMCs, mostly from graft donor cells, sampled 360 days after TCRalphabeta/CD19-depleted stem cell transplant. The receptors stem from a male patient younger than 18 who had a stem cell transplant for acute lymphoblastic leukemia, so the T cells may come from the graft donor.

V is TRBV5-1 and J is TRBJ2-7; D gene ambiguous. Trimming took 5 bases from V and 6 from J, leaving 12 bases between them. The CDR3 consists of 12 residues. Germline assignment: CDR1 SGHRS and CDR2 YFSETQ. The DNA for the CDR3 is TGCGCCAGCAGGGATGTACACGGCGAGCAGTACTTC. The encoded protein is CASRDVHGEQYF.

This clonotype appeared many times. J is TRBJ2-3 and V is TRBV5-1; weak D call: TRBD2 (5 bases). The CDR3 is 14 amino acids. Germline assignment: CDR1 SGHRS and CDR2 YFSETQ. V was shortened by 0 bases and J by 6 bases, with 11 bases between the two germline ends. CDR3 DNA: TGCGCCAGCAGCTTGGGGGAGAGGGCGGATACGCAGTATTTT. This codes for CASSLGERADTQYF.

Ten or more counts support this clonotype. This CDR3 is CSANRVENIQYF. The CDR3 DNA sequence: TGCAGTGCTAACAGGGTTGAAAACATTCAGTACTTC. The genes are TRBV20-1 and TRBJ2-4; D might be TRBD1 (6 bases). Germline lookup yields CDR1 DFQATT and CDR2 SNEGSKA (reference sequence). CDR3 length: 12 residues. V lost 4 bases, J lost 5 bases, and 9 bases lay in between.

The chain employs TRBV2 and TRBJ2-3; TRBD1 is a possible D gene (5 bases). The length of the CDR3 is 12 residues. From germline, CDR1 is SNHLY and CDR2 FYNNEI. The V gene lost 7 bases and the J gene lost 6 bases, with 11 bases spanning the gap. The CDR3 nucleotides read TGTGCCAGCACTCCCAGGGCGGATACGCAGTATTTT. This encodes CASTPRADTQYF.

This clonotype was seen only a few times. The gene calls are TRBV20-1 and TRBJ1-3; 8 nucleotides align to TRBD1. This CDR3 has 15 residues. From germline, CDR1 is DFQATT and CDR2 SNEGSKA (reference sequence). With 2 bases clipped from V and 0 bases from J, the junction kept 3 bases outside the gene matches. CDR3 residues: CSARQGAYSGNTIYF. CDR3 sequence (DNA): TGCAGTGCTAGACAGGGGGCGTACTCTGGAAACACCATATATTTT.

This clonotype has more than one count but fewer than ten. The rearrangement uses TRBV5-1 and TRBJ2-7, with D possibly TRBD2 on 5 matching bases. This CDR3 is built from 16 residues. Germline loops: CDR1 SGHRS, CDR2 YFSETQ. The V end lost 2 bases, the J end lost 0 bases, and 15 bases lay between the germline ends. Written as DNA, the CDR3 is TGCGCCAGCAGCTTTGGACTGGAAACCCCCTCCTACGAGCAGTACTTC. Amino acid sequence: CASSFGLETPSYEQYF.

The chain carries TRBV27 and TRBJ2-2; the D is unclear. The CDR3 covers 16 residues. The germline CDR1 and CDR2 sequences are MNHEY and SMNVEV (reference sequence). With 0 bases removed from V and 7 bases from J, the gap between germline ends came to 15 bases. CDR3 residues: CASSLSGVPNLGELFF. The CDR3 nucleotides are TGTGCCAGCAGTTTATCAGGCGTCCCTAACCTCGGGGAGCTGTTTTTT.

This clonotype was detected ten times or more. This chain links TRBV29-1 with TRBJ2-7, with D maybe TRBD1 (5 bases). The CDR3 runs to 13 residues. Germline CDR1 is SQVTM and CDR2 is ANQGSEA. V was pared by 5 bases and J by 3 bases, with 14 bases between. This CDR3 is CSVHRTQGYEQYF. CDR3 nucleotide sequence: TGCAGCGTTCACCGTACCCAGGGCTACGAGCAGTACTTC.

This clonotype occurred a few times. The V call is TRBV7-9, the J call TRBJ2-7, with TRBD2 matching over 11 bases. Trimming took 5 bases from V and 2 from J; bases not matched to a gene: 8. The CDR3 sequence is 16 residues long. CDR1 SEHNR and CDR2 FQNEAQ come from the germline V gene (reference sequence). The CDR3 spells CASSPMGLAAAYEQYF. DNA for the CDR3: TGTGCCAGCAGCCCAATGGGACTAGCGGCCGCCTACGAGCAGTACTTC.

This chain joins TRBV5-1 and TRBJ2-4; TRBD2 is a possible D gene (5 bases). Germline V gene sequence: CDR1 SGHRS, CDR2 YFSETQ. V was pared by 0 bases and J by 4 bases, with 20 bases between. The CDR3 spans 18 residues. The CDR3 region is CASSLAGGMAGSKNIQYF. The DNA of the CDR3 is TGCGCCAGCAGCTTGGCCGGAGGAATGGCAGGCTCTAAAAACATTCAGTACTTC.

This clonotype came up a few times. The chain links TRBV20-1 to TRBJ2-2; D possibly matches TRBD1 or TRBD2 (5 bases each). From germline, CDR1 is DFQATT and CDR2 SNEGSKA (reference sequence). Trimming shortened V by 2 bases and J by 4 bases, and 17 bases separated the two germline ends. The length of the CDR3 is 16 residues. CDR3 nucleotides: TGCAGTGCTAGACCCCAAAGTGGGACGGGCACCGGGGAGCTGTTTTTT. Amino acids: CSARPQSGTGTGELFF.

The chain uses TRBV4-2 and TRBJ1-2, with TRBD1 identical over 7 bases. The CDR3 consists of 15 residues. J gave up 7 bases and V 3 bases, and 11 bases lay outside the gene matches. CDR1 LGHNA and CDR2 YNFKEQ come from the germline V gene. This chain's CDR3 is CASSQDLDRLGGYTF. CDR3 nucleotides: TGTGCCAGCAGCCAGGACTTGGACAGGCTAGGTGGCTACACCTTC.

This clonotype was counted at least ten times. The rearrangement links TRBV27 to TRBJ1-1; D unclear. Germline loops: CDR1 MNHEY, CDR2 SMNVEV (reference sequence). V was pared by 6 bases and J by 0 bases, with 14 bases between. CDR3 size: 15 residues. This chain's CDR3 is CASSPGGVLNTEAFF. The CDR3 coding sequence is TGTGCCAGCAGCCCAGGAGGTGTCCTGAACACTGAAGCTTTCTTT.

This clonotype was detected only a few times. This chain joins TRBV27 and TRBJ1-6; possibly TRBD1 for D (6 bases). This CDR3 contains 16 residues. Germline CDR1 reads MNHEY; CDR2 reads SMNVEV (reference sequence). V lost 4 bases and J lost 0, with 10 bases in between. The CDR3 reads CASSYRAFSYNSPLHF. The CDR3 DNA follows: TGTGCCAGCAGTTACAGGGCGTTCTCCTATAATTCACCCCTCCACTTT.

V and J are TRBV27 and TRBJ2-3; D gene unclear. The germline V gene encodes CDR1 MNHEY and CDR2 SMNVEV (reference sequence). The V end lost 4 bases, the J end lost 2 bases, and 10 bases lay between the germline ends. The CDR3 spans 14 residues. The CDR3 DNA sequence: TGTGCCAGCAGTTGGTGGGCTGACACAGATACGCAGTATTTT. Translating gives CASSWWADTDTQYF.

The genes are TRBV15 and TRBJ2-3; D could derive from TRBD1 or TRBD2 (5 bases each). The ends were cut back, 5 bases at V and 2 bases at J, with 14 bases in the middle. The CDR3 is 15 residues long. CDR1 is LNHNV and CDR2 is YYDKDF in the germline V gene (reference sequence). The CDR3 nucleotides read TGTGCCACCAGCCGGGACCGGATCCTCACAGATACGCAGTATTTT. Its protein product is CATSRDRILTDTQYF.

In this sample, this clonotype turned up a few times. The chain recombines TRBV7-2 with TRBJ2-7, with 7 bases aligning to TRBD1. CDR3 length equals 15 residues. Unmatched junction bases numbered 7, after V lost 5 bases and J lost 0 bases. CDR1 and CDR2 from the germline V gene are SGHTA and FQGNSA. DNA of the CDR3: TGTGCCAGCAGCGGGGACAGCAAGAGCTCCTACGAGCAGTACTTC. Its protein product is CASSGDSKSSYEQYF.

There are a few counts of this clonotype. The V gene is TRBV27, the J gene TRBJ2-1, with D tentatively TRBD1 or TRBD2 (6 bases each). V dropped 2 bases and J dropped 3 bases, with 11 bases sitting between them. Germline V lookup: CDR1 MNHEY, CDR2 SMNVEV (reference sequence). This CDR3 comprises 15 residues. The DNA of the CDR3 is TGTGCCAGCAGTTTAAGGGGGGTACACTACAATGAGCAGTTCTTC. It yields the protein CASSLRGVHYNEQFF.

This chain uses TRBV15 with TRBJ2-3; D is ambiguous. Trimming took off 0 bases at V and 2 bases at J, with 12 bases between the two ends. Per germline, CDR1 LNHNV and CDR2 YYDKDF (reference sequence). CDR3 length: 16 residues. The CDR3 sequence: CATSRDRLPNTDTQYF. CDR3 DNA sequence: TGTGCCACCAGCAGAGATCGCCTCCCTAACACAGATACGCAGTATTTT. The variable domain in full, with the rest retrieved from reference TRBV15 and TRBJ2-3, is DAMVIQNPRYQVTQFGKPVTLSCSQTLNHNVMYWYQQKSSQAPKLLFHYYDKDFNNEADTPDNFQSRRPNTSFCFLDIRSPGLGDTAMYLCATSRDRLPNTDTQYFGPGTRLTVL.

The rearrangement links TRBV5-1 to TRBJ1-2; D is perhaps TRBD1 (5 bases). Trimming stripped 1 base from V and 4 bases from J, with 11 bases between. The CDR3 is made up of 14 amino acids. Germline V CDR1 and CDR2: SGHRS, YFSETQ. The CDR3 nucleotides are TGCGCCAGCAGCTTGATAGGGGTTGGCTATGGCTACACCTTC. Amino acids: CASSLIGVGYGYTF.